Following are 20 T cell receptor beta chains from one sample sequenced in a study of blood T cell repertoires in COVID-19. Here immunoSEQ multiplex PCR was the method, and the copy in TCRdb shows in-frame clones only, minus some. The sample has about 160,000 clones; over 75% are singletons. Input material: peripheral blood. These receptors were collected from a man aged 55 to 70 with active or convalescent COVID-19.

The chain links TRBV6-1 to TRBJ2-3, with 10 bases that match TRBD2. CDR1 and CDR2 from the germline V gene are MNHNS and SASEGT. Losses at the gene ends were 0 bases for V and 4 bases for J; bases not matched to a gene: 7. The CDR3 sequence is 17 residues long. CDR3 amino acids: CASSEARPSGSADTQYF. The CDR3 coding sequence is TGTGCCAGCAGTGAAGCGAGGCCTAGCGGGAGTGCAGATACGCAGTATTTT.

The chain combines TRBV11-2 with TRBJ2-5; TRBD2 is a possible D gene (6 bases). V was trimmed by 3 bases and J by 2 bases, leaving 7 bases between them. This CDR3 is 13 amino acids long. Germline V lookup: CDR1 SGHAT, CDR2 FQNNGV. The CDR3 DNA is TGTGCCAGCAGCTTTGCGGGGCAAGAGACCCAGTACTTC. This codes for CASSFAGQETQYF. The full variable domain, its missing parts supplied by reference TRBV11-2 and TRBJ2-5, is EAGVAQSPRYKIIEKRQSVAFWCNPISGHATLYWYQQILGQGPKLLIQFQNNGVVDDSQLPKDRFSAERLKGVDSTLKIQPAKLEDSAVYLCASSFAGQETQYFGPGTRLLVL.

As for this clone: An end of the junction does not agree with germline; a read error may underlie this. Other nucleotide sequences in the sample specify the same CDR3. The gene calls are TRBV11-2 and TRBJ1-2; D unresolved. CDR3 length equals 12 residues. CDR1 and CDR2 (germline): SGHAT, FQNNGV. Here the CDR3 DNA reads TGTGCCAGCAGCCTAGAGCGGCATGGCTACACCTTC. Its protein product is CASSLERHGYTF.

This chain uses TRBV7-2 with TRBJ2-1; 7 positions match TRBD2. The CDR3 is 16 residues long. V dropped 6 bases and J dropped 6; count of bases not matched to a gene: 14. The germline V gene encodes CDR1 SGHTA and CDR2 FQGNSA. Here the CDR3 DNA reads TGTGCCAGCAGGACTAGCCAAGCGGCCTGGGTCAATGAGCAGTTCTTC. Its translation is CASRTSQAAWVNEQFF.

This chain joins TRBV6-5 and TRBJ2-5; 10 positions match TRBD2. The V gene's germline CDR1 is MNHEY and CDR2 SVGAGI. CDR3 length equals 14 residues. V dropped 8 bases and J dropped 2; count of bases not matched to a gene: 5. CDR3 coding DNA: TGTGCCAGCGTAACTAGCGGGACGCAAGAGACCCAGTACTTC. It specifies CASVTSGTQETQYF.

The rearrangement links TRBV27 to TRBJ2-7, with 8 bases aligning to TRBD1. The germline V gene encodes CDR1 MNHEY and CDR2 SMNVEV (reference sequence). The CDR3 is 12 residues long. Losses at the gene ends were 8 bases for V and 7 bases for J; bases not matched to a gene: 7. CDR3 sequence reads: CASHQGAGEQYF. CDR3 nucleotide sequence: TGTGCCAGCCACCAGGGGGCAGGAGAGCAGTACTTC.

The chain couples TRBV28 to TRBJ2-7, with unresolved D. V lost 6 bases and J 3 bases, leaving 6 bases between the germline ends. The CDR3 length is 11 residues. Looked up from germline, CDR1 is MDHEN and CDR2 is SYDVKM. The CDR3 reads CASSWLYEQYF. In DNA, the CDR3 is TGTGCCAGCAGCTGGCTCTACGAGCAGTACTTC.

J is TRBJ1-3 and V is TRBV15; 8 positions agree with TRBD1. Trimming removed 3 bases from V and 2 bases from J; junction bases left unmatched: 9. The germline V gene encodes CDR1 LNHNV and CDR2 YYDKDF (reference sequence). The CDR3 extends over 17 amino acids. The CDR3 nucleotides are TGTGCCACCAGCAGGAGGACAGGGAGGTTTACTGGAAACACCATATATTTT. Its translation: CATSRRTGRFTGNTIYF.

This rearrangement joins TRBV5-1 to TRBJ2-1; 8 bases map to TRBD2. V lost 4 bases and J lost 6; bases outside the gene matches: 12. This CDR3 is 16 amino acids long. The germline V gene encodes CDR1 SGHRS and CDR2 YFSETQ. The CDR3 is CASSMAAGAFSNEQFF. CDR3 coding DNA: TGCGCCAGCAGCATGGCAGCGGGGGCCTTCTCCAATGAGCAGTTCTTC.

The chain combines TRBV7-8 with TRBJ2-2; no reliable D call. The CDR3 has 12 amino acids. Deletions cut 4 bases from V and 7 bases from J, with 7 bases between. Germline CDR1 reads SGHVS; CDR2 reads FQNEAQ. The DNA of the CDR3 is TGTGCCAGCAGCTCCGTTCTCGGGGAGCTGTTTTTT. Translated: CASSSVLGELFF.

The chain has TRBV11-2 and TRBJ2-1, with TRBD2 matching 14 bases. V was pared by 0 bases and J by 2 bases, with 9 bases of the junction left unmatched. The CDR3 has 20 amino acids. Germline CDR1 and CDR2: SGHAT and FQNNGV. DNA for the CDR3: TGTGCCAGCAGCTTAGAGCAAGGGACTAGCGGGGGAGTGACCTACAATGAGCAGTTCTTC. Translated, it gives CASSLEQGTSGGVTYNEQFF. The full variable domain, its missing parts supplied by reference TRBV11-2 and TRBJ2-1, is EAGVAQSPRYKIIEKRQSVAFWCNPISGHATLYWYQQILGQGPKLLIQFQNNGVVDDSQLPKDRFSAERLKGVDSTLKIQPAKLEDSAVYLCASSLEQGTSGGVTYNEQFFGPGTRLTVL.

The chain uses TRBV5-1 and TRBJ2-5; 7 bases line up with TRBD1. Per germline, CDR1 SGHRS and CDR2 YFSETQ. The CDR3 is 14 residues long. The V gene end was trimmed by 0 bases and the J gene end by 5 bases; junction bases not matched to a gene: 4. CDR3 protein: CASSLDQGVETQYF. CDR3 nucleotide sequence: TGCGCCAGCAGCTTGGATCAGGGGGTCGAGACCCAGTACTTC.

The chain is built from TRBV7-9 and TRBJ1-4, with 10 nucleotides matching TRBD1. The V gene end was trimmed by 4 bases and the J gene end by 7 bases; junction bases not matched to a gene: 6. Germline loops: CDR1 SEHNR, CDR2 FQNEAQ (reference sequence). This CDR3 is 15 amino acids long. CDR3 loop: CASSSPGTGVEKLFF. Written as DNA, the CDR3 is TGTGCCAGCAGCTCACCCGGGACAGGGGTTGAAAAACTGTTTTTT.

The genes are TRBV4-2 and TRBJ2-5; the match to TRBD2 covers 14 bases. V shed 4 bases, J shed 4 bases, and the junction held 8 bases outside the gene matches. From germline, CDR1 is LGHNA and CDR2 YNFKEQ. The CDR3 runs 17 residues. The CDR3 sequence is CASSRRLAGGTLETQYF. CDR3 bases: TGTGCCAGCAGCCGCCGACTAGCGGGGGGGACTTTAGAGACCCAGTACTTC.

The gene calls are TRBV21-1 and TRBJ2-7; the table names TRBD1, a call not compared with the DNA. TRBV21-1 is a listed pseudogene. The CDR3 consists of 13 residues. The CDR3 reads CASSKGQGYEQYF. CDR3 nucleotide sequence: TGTGCCAGCAGCAAGGGACAGGGGTACGAGCAGTACTTC.

The chain has TRBV6-6 and TRBJ1-2; 12 bases map to TRBD1. Trimming cost V 5 bases and J 8 bases; bases outside gene matches: 9. This CDR3 contains 15 residues. Germline assignment: CDR1 MNHNY and CDR2 SVGAGI (reference sequence). The DNA of the CDR3 is TGTGCCAGCAGTCAACAGGGACAGGGGGCGGAGGGCTACACCTTC. This sequence encodes CASSQQGQGAEGYTF.

The V and J genes are TRBV21-1 and TRBJ2-1; no check of the table's D call, TRBD1, against the DNA was made. TRBV21-1 is flagged as a pseudogene. This CDR3 has 15 residues. As DNA, the CDR3 is TGTGCCAGCAGCAAAGTATCCAGGTTCTACAATGAGCAGTTCTTC. Translating it yields CASSKVSRFYNEQFF.

The rearrangement joins TRBV11-2 to TRBJ2-1, with 7 bases lining up with TRBD2. The trim removed 5 bases at V and 4 bases at J, leaving 14 bases unmatched. The CDR3 contains 17 residues. Looked up from germline, CDR1 is SGHAT and CDR2 is FQNNGV. The DNA of the CDR3 is TGTGCCAGCAGCGCCCGGGGAGGGGAGGCCGTATACAATGAGCAGTTCTTC. Protein: CASSARGGEAVYNEQFF.

The genes are TRBV7-2 and TRBJ2-2; perhaps TRBD2 as D (7 bases). Germline assignment: CDR1 SGHTA and CDR2 FQGNSA. V shed 6 bases and J shed 2 bases, with 19 bases lying between them. The CDR3 consists of 17 residues. The CDR3 nucleotides read TGTGCCAGCAGGCCACGGAGGGGGGGACTTAACACCGGGGAGCTGTTTTTT. Amino acid sequence: CASRPRRGGLNTGELFF.

The J gene is TRBJ2-3, the V gene TRBV27; D remains ambiguous. V was pared by 3 bases and J by 0 bases, with 4 bases between. The germline gives CDR1 MNHEY, CDR2 SMNVEV (reference sequence). This CDR3 is 13 amino acids long. The chain's CDR3 is CASSFYSTDTQYF. CDR3 nucleotides: TGTGCCAGCAGTTTCTACAGCACAGATACGCAGTATTTT.